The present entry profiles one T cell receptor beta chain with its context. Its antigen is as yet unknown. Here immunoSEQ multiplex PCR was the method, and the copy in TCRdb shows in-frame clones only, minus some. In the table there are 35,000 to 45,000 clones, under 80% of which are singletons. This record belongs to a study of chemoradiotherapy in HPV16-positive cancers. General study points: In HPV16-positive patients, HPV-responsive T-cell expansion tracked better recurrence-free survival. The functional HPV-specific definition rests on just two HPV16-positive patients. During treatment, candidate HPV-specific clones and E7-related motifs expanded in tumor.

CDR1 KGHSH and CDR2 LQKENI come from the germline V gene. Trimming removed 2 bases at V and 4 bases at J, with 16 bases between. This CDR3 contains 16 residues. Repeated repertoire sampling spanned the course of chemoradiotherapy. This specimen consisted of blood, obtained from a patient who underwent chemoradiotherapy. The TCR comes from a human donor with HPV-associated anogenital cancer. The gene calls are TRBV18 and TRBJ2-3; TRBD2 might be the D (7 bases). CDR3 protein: CASSPSGGATADTQYF. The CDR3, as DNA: TGTGCCAGCTCACCAAGTGGGGGGGCAACAGCAGATACGCAGTATTTT.